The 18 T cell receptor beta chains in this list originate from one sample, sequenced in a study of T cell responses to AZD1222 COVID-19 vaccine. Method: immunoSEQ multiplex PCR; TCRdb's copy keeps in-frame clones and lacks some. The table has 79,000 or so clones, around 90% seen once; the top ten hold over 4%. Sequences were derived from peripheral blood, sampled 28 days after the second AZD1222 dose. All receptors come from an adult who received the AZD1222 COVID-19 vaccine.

The CDR3 sequence is CASSYGPSGRGDEQYF. In nucleotides, the CDR3 is TGTGCCAGCAGTTATGGGCCTAGCGGGCGCGGGGACGAGCAGTACTTC. The gene calls are TRBV6-2 or TRBV6-3 and TRBJ2-7; 8 bases match TRBD2. Germline CDR1 reads MNHEY; CDR2 reads SVGEGT. Trimming at V came to 3 bases and at J to 5 bases, leaving 12 bases not matched to a gene. The CDR3 spans 16 residues.

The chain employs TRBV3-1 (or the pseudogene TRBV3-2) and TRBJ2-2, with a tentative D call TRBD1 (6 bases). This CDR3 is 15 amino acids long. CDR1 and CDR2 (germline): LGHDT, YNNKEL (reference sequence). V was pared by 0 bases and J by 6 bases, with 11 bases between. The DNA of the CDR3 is TGTGCCAGCAGCCAAGATCCAGGGGAGTCCGGGGAGCTGTTTTTT. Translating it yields CASSQDPGESGELFF.

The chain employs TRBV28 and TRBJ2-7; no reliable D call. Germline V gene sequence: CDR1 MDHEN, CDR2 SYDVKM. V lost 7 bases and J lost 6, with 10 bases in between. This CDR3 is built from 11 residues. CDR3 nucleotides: TGTGCCAGCACCCTGACATCCGAGCAGTACTTC. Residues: CASTLTSEQYF. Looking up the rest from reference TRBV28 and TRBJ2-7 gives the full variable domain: DVKVTQSSRYLVKRTGEKVFLECVQDMDHENMFWYRQDPGLGLRLIYFSYDVKMKEKGDIPEGYSVSREKKERFSLILESASTNQTSMYLCASTLTSEQYFGPGTRLTVT.

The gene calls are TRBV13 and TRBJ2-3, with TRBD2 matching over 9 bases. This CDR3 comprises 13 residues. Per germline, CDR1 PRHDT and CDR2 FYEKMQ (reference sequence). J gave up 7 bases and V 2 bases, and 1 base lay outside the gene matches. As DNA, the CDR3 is TGTGCCAGCAGCTTAAGCGGGGGGAATACGCAGTATTTT. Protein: CASSLSGGNTQYF.

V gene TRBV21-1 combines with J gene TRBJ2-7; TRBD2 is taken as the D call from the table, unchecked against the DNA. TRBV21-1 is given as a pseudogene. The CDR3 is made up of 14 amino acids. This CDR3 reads CASSIADSSYEQYF. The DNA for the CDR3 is TGTGCCAGCAGCATAGCTGACTCCTCCTACGAGCAGTACTTC.

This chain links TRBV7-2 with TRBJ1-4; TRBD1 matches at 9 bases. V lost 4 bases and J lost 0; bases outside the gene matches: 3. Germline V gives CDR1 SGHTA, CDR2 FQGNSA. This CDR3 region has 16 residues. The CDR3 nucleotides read TGTGCCAGCAGCTCACAGGGGGCGGCAACTAATGAAAAACTGTTTTTT. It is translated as CASSSQGAATNEKLFF.

In nucleotides, the CDR3 is TGTGCCAGCATATTTTTGGGACAGTACAACACTGAAGCTTTCTTT. It encodes CASIFLGQYNTEAFF. J is TRBJ1-1 and V is TRBV6-5, with TRBD1 matching 7 bases. V was pared by 7 bases and J by 2 bases, with 10 bases of the junction left unmatched. This CDR3 contains 15 residues. Per the germline V gene, CDR1 is MNHEY and CDR2 is SVGAGI.

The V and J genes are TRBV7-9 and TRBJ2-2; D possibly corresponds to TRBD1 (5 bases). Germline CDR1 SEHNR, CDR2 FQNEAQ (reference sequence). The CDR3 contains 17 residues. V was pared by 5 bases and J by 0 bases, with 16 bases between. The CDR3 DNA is TGTGCCAGCAGCCAATGGCAGACAGCCGCGAACACCGGGGAGCTGTTTTTT. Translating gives CASSQWQTAANTGELFF.

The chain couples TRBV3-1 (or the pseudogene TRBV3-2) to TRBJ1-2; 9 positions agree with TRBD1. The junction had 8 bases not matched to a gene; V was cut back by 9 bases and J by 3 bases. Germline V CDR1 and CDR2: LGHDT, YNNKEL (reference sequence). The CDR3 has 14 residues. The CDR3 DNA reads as TGTGCCAGGGGACAAGGACAGGGGCACTATGGCTACACCTTC. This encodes CARGQGQGHYGYTF.

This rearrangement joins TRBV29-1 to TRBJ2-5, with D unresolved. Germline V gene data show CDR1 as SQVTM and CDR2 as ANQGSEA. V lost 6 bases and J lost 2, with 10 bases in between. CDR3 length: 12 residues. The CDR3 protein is CSVARKQETQYF. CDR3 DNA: TGCAGCGTCGCTCGTAAACAAGAGACCCAGTACTTC.

The CDR3, as DNA: TGCGCCAGCAGTCCGGACAGGCAAGAGACCCAGTACTTC. It translates to CASSPDRQETQYF. The chain carries TRBV10-1 and TRBJ2-5, with 7 bases matching TRBD1. Germline values: CDR1 WNHNN, CDR2 SYGVQD (reference sequence). The CDR3 is 13 residues long. V shed 5 bases and J 2 bases; nucleotides not matched to a gene: 2.

DNA of the CDR3: TGTGCCAGCAGTTTAGATCACAGGGGGTACCCTTTCTATGGCTACACCTTC. Its protein is CASSLDHRGYPFYGYTF. J is TRBJ1-2 and V is TRBV28, with TRBD1 identical over 8 bases. Trimming at V came to 2 bases and at J to 4 bases, leaving 12 bases not matched to a gene. CDR3 length equals 17 residues. Germline lookup yields CDR1 MDHEN and CDR2 SYDVKM.

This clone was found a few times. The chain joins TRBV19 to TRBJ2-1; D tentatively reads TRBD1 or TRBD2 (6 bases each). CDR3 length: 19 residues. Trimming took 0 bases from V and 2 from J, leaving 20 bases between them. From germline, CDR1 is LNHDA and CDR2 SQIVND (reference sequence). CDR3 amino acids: CASSIDRIRPGAAYNEQFF. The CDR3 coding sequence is TGTGCCAGTAGTATAGATAGAATCCGTCCGGGGGCGGCCTACAATGAGCAGTTCTTC.

In DNA form, the CDR3 reads TGCAGCGTTGAAGGCCTCAGGGGTTGCACCTTC. Translating gives CSVEGLRGCTF. The gene calls are TRBV29-1 and TRBJ1-2, with D possibly being TRBD1 (6 bases). V was trimmed by 1 base and J by 13 bases, leaving 13 bases between them. The CDR3 covers 11 residues. The V gene's germline CDR1 is SQVTM and CDR2 ANQGSEA.

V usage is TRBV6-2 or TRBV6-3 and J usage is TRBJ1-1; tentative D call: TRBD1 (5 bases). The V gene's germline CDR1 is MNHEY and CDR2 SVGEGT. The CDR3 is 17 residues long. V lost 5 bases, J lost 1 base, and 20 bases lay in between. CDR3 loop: CASSNTGLLTWNTEAFF. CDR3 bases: TGTGCCAGCAGTAACACAGGATTGCTAACCTGGAACACTGAAGCTTTCTTT.

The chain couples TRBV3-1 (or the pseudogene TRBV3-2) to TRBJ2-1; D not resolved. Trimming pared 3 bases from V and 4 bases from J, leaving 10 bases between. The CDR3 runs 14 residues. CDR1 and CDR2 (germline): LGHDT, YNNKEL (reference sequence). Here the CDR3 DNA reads TGTGCCAGCAGCCAGGTCGGCAGGTACAATGAGCAGTTCTTC. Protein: CASSQVGRYNEQFF.

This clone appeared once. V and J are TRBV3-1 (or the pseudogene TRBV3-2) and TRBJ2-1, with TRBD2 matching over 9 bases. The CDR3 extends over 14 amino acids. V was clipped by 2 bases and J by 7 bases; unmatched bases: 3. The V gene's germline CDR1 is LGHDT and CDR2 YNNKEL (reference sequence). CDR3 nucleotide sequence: TGTGCCAGCAGCCAACCTGCGGGGGGGAATGAGCAGTTCTTC. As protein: CASSQPAGGNEQFF.

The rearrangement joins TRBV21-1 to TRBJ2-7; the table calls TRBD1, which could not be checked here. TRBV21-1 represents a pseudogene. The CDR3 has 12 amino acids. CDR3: CASSMSGGLQYV. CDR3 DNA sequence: TGTGCCAGCAGCATGTCAGGGGGCCTGCAGTACGTC.